A selection of T cell receptor beta chains follows, all from one sample in a study of T cells in localized non-small cell lung cancer. Clones were read by immunoSEQ multiplex PCR, and TCRdb kept only the in-frame ones, dropping some. In the table there are 50,000 to 55,000 clones, approximately 86% of which are singletons. The material was PBMCs, obtained before any cancer treatment. Receptors originate from a female donor with stage II lung adenocarcinoma. Each CDR3 is given with its conserved first and last residue. The order of the fields is clone size, V gene, J gene, D gene, CDR3 DNA, CDR3 protein. A D gene is named only where the DNA matches it firmly. Clone size is given for some rows only: seen once, a few or many times, or a class if the clone is expanded.

NA	TRBV27	TRBJ1-6	NA	TGTGCCAGCAGTTTTGGGGCAGGGTCCTATAATTCACCCCTCCACTTT	CASSFGAGSYNSPLHF
few	TRBV29-1	TRBJ2-3	TRBD2	TGCAGCACTGGGACTAGCGGGGGAATAGATACGCAGTATTTT	CSTGTSGGIDTQYF
NA	TRBV5-1	TRBJ2-2	NA	TGCGCCAGCAGTTCAGGGTACGAGGCCGGGGAGCTGTTTTTT	CASSSGYEAGELFF
NA	TRBV7-6	TRBJ1-1	NA	TGTGCCAGCAGCTTAGTGAAGACCACCTACTTGGACACTGAAGCTTTCTTT	CASSLVKTTYLDTEAFF
NA	TRBV27	TRBJ1-6	TRBD1	TGTGCCAGCAGGTTACAGGGGGCCGTCGGTAATTCACCCCTCCACTTT	CASRLQGAVGNSPLHF
NA	TRBV7-2	TRBJ2-5	NA	TGTGCCAGCAGCCCGATCCGGACGCCCCAAGAGACCCAGTACTTC	CASSPIRTPQETQYF
NA	TRBV13	TRBJ2-7	NA	TGTGCCAGCAGCCTACGGAAAACCTACGAGCAGTACTTC	CASSLRKTYEQYF
NA	TRBV9	TRBJ2-1	NA	TGTGCCAGCAGCGTAGTCGGCCGAGGGGATCGCTCAGAGCAGTTCTTC	CASSVVGRGDRSEQFF
NA	TRBV13	TRBJ2-7	TRBD1	TGTGCCAGCAGCACGGGACAGGGTCACTACGAGCAGTACTTC	CASSTGQGHYEQYF
NA	TRBV18	TRBJ1-3	NA	TGTGCCAGCTCACCCGGGGGGGCAAACTCTGGAAACACCATATATTTT	CASSPGGANSGNTIYF